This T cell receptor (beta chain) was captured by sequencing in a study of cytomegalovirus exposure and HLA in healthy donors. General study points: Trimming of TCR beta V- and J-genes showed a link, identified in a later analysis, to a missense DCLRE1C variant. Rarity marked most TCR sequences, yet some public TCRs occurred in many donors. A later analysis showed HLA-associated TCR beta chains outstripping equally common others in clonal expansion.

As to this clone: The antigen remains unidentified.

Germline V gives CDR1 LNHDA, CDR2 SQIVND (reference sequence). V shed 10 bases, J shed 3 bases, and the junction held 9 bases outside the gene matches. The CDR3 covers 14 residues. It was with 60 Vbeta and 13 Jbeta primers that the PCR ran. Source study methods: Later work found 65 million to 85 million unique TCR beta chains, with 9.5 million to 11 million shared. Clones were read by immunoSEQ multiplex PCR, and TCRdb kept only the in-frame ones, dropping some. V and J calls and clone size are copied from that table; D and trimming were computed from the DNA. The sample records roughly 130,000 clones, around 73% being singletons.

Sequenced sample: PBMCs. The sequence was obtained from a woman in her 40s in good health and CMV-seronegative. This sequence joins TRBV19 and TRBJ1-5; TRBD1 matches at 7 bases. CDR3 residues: CATSLTGSNQPQHF. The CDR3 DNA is TGTGCCACCTCATTGACAGGGTCCAATCAGCCCCAGCATTTT. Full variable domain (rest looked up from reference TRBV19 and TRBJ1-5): DGGITQSPKYLFRKEGQNVTLSCEQNLNHDAMYWYRQDPGQGLRLIYYSQIVNDFQKGDIAEGYSVSREKKESFPLTVTSAQKNPTAFYLCATSLTGSNQPQHFGDGTRLSIL.